This TCR beta chain stems from a study of cytomegalovirus exposure and HLA in healthy donors. The PCR contained 60 Vbeta and 13 Jbeta primers. The method was immunoSEQ multiplex PCR; TCRdb's version includes in-frame clones alone and lacks a portion of them. The top ten hold roughly 2.5% of the sample, which has 100,000 to 120,000 clones, roughly four fifths seen once. V lost 0 bases and J 0 bases, leaving 7 bases between the germline ends. There are 15 residues in the CDR3. CDR1 SGHDT and CDR2 YYEEEE come from the germline V gene. The chain carries TRBV5-6 and TRBJ1-5, with D possibly matching TRBD1 (6 bases). Input material: PBMCs. The receptor was derived from a woman between 18 and 30 years old in good health and CMV-seronegative. The CDR3 is CASSLGGHSNQPQHF. The CDR3 DNA sequence: TGTGCCAGCAGCTTGGGGGGGCATAGCAATCAGCCCCAGCATTTT. Full variable domain (rest looked up from reference TRBV5-6 and TRBJ1-5): DAGVTQSPTHLIKTRGQQVTLRCSPKSGHDTVSWYQQALGQGPQFIFQYYEEEERQRGNFPDRFSGHQFPNYSSELNVNALLLGDSALYLCASSLGGHSNQPQHFGDGTRLSIL.